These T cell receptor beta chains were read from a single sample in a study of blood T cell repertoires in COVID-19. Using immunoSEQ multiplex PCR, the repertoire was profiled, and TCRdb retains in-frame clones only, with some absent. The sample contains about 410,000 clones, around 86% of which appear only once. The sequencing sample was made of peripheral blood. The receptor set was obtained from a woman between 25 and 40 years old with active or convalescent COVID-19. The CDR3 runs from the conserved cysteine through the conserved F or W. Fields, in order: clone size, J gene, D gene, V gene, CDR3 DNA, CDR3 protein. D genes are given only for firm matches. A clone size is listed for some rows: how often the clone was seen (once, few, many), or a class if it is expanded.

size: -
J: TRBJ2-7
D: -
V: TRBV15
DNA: TGTGCCACCAGCAGAGATCAGGGCTACGAGCAGTACTTC
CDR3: CATSRDQGYEQYF

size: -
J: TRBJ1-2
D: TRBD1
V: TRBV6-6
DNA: TGTGCCAGCAGTCAAGGGACAGGGGATGGCTACACCTTC
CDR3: CASSQGTGDGYTF

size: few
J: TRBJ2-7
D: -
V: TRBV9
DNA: TGTGCCAGCAGCGTAGAAACAGACTCCTACGAGCAGTACTTC
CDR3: CASSVETDSYEQYF

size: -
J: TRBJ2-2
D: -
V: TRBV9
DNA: TGTGCCAGCAGCCCCCAGGGGCTTAGTACCGGGGAGCTGTTTTTT
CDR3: CASSPQGLSTGELFF

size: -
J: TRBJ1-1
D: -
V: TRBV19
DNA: TGTAGCTCAGCTGGGCTATACACTGAAGCTTTCTTT
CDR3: CSSAGLYTEAFF

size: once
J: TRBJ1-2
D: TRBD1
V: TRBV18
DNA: TGTGCCAGCTCACCTGACAGGGCTACTTTTAATGGTGGCTACACCTTC
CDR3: CASSPDRATFNGGYTF

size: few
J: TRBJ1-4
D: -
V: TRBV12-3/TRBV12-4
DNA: TGTGCCAGCAGTCCCCGGGAGGGTGAAAAACTGTTTTTT
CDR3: CASSPREGEKLFF

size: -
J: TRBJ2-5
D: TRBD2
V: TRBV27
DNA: TGTGCCAGCAGTCCGCAAGGGCTAGCGGGAGGGAGAGAGACCCAGTACTTC
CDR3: CASSPQGLAGGRETQYF

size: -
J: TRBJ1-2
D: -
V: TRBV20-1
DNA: TGCAGTGCCCAACAGGGCAATGGCTACACCTTC
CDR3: CSAQQGNGYTF

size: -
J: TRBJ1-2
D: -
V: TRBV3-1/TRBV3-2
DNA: TGTGCCAGCAGCCAGGACAGTTATGGCTACACCTTC
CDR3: CASSQDSYGYTF

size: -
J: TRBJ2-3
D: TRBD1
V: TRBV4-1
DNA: TGCGCCAGCAGCCAAGTGGAATCGGGACAGGGCCTCACAGATACGCAGTATTTT
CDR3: CASSQVESGQGLTDTQYF

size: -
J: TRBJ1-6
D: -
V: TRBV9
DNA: TGTGCCAGCAGCGTAGCGTTGGCGGGGGTCAATTCACCCCTCCACTTT
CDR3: CASSVALAGVNSPLHF

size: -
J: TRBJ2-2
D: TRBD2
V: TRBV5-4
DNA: TGTGCCAGCAGTCAGACTAGCGCGAACACCGGGGAGCTGTTTTTT
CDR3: CASSQTSANTGELFF

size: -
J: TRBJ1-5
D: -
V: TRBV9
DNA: TGTGCCAGCAGCGGGGGAGGGAATTCGTATCAGCCCCAGCATTTT
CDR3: CASSGGGNSYQPQHF

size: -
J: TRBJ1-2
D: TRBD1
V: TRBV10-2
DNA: TGCGCCAGCAGTGAACAGGGGGCGCATGGTGGCTACACCTTC
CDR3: CASSEQGAHGGYTF

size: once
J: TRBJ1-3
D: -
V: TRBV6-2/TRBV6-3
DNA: TGTGCCAGCAGTTACTCGTCCCAGGGGAAGACTGGAAACACCATATATTTT
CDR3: CASSYSSQGKTGNTIYF

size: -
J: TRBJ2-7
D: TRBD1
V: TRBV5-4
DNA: TGTGCCAGCAGCCAGGACAGGGATTCCTACGAGCAGTACTTC
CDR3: CASSQDRDSYEQYF

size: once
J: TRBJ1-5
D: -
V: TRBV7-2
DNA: TGTGCCAGCAGAAAACCAGGGAACAATCAGCCCCAGCATTTT
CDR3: CASRKPGNNQPQHF

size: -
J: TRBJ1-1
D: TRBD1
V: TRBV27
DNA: TGTGCCAGCAGTCAAGGGACAGGGATGAACACTGAAGCTTTCTTT
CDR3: CASSQGTGMNTEAFF

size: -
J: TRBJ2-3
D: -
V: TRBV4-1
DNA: TGCGCCAGCAGCCAAGCCCACAGCTTATCCACAGATACGCAGTATTTT
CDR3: CASSQAHSLSTDTQYF

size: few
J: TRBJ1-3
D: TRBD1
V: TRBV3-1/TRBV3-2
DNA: TGTGCCAGCAGCCAAGGGGGGCAACAGGGGAACACCATATATTTT
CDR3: CASSQGGQQGNTIYF

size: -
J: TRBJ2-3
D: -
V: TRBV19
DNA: TGTGCCAGTAGTATAGCGCAGGGCGGCACGCAGTATTTT
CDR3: CASSIAQGGTQYF

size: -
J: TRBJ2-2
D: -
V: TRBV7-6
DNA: TGTGCCAGCAGCTGGGGAGAGAACACCGGGGAGCTGTTTTTT
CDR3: CASSWGENTGELFF

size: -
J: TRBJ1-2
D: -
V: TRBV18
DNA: TGTGCCAGCTCACCAGGGGGCTCAGATGGCTACACCTTC
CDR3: CASSPGGSDGYTF

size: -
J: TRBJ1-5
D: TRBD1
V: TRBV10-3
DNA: TGTGCCATCAGTGAGAGAGGACAGGATCAGCCCCAGCATTTT
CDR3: CAISERGQDQPQHF

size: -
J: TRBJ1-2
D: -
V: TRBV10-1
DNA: TGCGCCGGAGACAGAACTAACTATGGCTACACCTTC
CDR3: CAGDRTNYGYTF

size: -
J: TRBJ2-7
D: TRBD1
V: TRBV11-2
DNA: TGTGCCAGCAGCTTAGATATGTTCCGGGACAGCTCCTACGAGCAGTACTTC
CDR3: CASSLDMFRDSSYEQYF

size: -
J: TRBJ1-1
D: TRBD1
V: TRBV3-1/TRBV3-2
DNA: TGTGCCAGCAACGAAGGACAGGGGGCCCCACTGGGCACTGAAGCTTTCTTT
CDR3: CASNEGQGAPLGTEAFF